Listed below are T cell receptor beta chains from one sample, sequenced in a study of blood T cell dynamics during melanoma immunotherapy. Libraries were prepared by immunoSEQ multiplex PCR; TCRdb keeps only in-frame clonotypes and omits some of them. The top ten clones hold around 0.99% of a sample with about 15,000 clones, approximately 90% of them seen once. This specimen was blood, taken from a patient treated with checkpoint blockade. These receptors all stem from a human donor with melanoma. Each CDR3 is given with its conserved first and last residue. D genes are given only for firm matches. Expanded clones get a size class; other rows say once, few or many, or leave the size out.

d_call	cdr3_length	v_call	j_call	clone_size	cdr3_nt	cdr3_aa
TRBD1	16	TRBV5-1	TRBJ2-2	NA	TGCGCCAGCAGCTTGGTGCGGACAGGGTATTCCGGGGAGCTGTTTTTT	CASSLVRTGYSGELFF
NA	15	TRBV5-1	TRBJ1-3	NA	TGCGCCAGCAGCCCATCGGGGCTTGGAGGAAACACCATATATTTT	CASSPSGLGGNTIYF
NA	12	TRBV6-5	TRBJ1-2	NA	TGTGCCAGCACCGGCGGAAACTATGGCTACACCTTC	CASTGGNYGYTF
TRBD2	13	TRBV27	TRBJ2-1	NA	TGTGCCAGCAACAAACTAGCGGGGAATGAGCAGTTCTTC	CASNKLAGNEQFF
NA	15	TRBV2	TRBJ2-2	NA	TGTGCCAGCACGTGGGGGCTATCCGACACCGGGGAGCTGTTTTTT	CASTWGLSDTGELFF
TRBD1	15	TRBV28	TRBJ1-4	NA	TGTGCCAGCAGTGTACCGGGACAGGGGGACGAAAAACTGTTTTTT	CASSVPGQGDEKLFF
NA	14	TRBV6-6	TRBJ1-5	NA	TGTGCCAGCAGTTACTCGAGTAGAGATCAGCCCCAGCATTTT	CASSYSSRDQPQHF
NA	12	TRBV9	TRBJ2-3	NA	TGTGCCAGCAGCGTAGCTAAAGATACGCAGTATTTT	CASSVAKDTQYF
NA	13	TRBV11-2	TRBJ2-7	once	TGTGCCAGCAGCTTTGGTGGCAGGATCGAGCAGTACTTC	CASSFGGRIEQYF
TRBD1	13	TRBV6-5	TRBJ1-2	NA	TGTGCCAGCACCCTCGACAGGGGCTATGGCTACACCTTC	CASTLDRGYGYTF
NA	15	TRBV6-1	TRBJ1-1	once	TGTGCCATAATAGGAGGGGCAGGGTTAGGCACTGAAGCTTTCTTT	CAIIGGAGLGTEAFF
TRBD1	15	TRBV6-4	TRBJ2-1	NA	TGTGCCAGCAGTGACTCCCCAGGGGGCGCGAATGAGCAGTTCTTC	CASSDSPGGANEQFF
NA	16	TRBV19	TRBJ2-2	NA	TGTGCCAGTAGTATGAGCGAGCCCCGGCGGGGCGGGGAGCTGTTTTTT	CASSMSEPRRGGELFF
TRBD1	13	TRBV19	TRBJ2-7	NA	TGTGCCAGTAAAGGGGGCGATTTCTACGAGCAGTACTTC	CASKGGDFYEQYF
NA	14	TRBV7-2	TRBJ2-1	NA	TGTGCCAGCAGCTCTCGGACGGGATACAATGAGCAGTTCTTC	CASSSRTGYNEQFF
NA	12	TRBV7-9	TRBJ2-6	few	TGTGCCAGCAGCCGTGGGGCCAACGTCCTGACTTTC	CASSRGANVLTF
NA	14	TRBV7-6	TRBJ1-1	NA	TGTGCCAGCAGCTTAAAAGGCGGTTTATCCGAAGCTTTCTTT	CASSLKGGLSEAFF
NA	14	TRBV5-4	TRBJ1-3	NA	TGTGCCAGCAGGGATCAGGGAACTGGAAACACCATATATTTT	CASRDQGTGNTIYF
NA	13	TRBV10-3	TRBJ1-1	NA	TGTGCCATCAGTGAGTCTAGGGAGGCGCAAGCTTTCTTT	CAISESREAQAFF
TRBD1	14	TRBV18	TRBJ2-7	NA	TGTGCCAGCTCAGAAGGACAGGGGGCTGACGAGCAGTACTTC	CASSEGQGADEQYF
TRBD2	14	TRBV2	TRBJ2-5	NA	TGTGCCAGCAGCTTAGGACTAGTCCCAGAGACCCAGTACTTC	CASSLGLVPETQYF
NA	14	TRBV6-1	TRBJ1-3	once	TGTGCCAGCAGTAAGGGACGGCGAGGGGACACCATATATTTT	CASSKGRRGDTIYF
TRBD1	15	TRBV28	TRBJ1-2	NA	TGTGCCAGCAGTTCTCCCCCGGGACAGAAAATCGGCTACACCTTC	CASSSPPGQKIGYTF
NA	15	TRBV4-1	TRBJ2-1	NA	TGCGCCAGCAGCCCGGGCGGGGGCCGGTACAATGAGCAGTTCTTC	CASSPGGGRYNEQFF
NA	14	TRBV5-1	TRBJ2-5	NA	TGCGCCAGCAGCTTGGGAGAGTGGGAAGAGACCCAGTACTTC	CASSLGEWEETQYF
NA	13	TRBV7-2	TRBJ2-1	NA	TGTGCCAGCAGCTTAGGGTCTCCGAATGAGCAGTTCTTC	CASSLGSPNEQFF
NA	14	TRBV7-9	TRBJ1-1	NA	TGTGCCAGCAGCCCGCAGGGCGGCATCACTGAAGCTTTCTTT	CASSPQGGITEAFF